What follows are 17 T cell receptor beta chains derived from one specimen sequenced in a study of blood T cell repertoires in COVID-19. Some clones are missing from TCRdb's copy, which holds only in-frame ones; the method was immunoSEQ multiplex PCR. There are approximately 150,000 clones in the sample; more than 65% occur only once, and roughly 7.9% lies in the top ten. Sequencing input: peripheral blood. The source is a woman aged 45-59 years in a cohort sampled during active or convalescent COVID-19.

The sample holds many counts of this clone. J is TRBJ1-2 and V is TRBV19; 8 nucleotides match TRBD1. This CDR3 is 17 amino acids long. Germline CDR1 and CDR2: LNHDA and SQIVND (reference sequence). Trimming took 6 bases from V and 3 from J; bases not matched to a gene: 15. In DNA, the CDR3 is TGTGCCAGTAGGATACAGGGGGACCTTGTTTGGGACTATGGCTACACCTTC. Amino acids: CASRIQGDLVWDYGYTF.

The rearrangement links TRBV30 to TRBJ2-3; a weak D match, TRBD2 (5 bases). The V gene's germline CDR1 is GTSNPN and CDR2 SVGIG (reference sequence). This CDR3 is 14 amino acids long. V lost 5 bases to trimming and J lost 0 bases, with 12 bases between them. The CDR3 spells CAWVRGLSTDTQYF. Here the CDR3 DNA reads TGTGCCTGGGTCCGGGGTCTTAGCACAGATACGCAGTATTTT. Complete variable domain (other parts from reference TRBV30 and TRBJ2-3): SQTIHQWPATLVQPVGSPLSLECTVEGTSNPNLYWYRQAAGRGLQLLFYSVGIGQISSEVPQNLSASRPQDRQFILSSKKLLLSDSGFYLCAWVRGLSTDTQYFGPGTRLTVL.

The chain couples TRBV7-2 to TRBJ2-3, with a weak D call TRBD1 (6 bases). Trimming shortened V by 6 bases and J by 2 bases, and 12 bases separated the two germline ends. The CDR3 runs to 14 residues. Germline CDR1 reads SGHTA; CDR2 reads FQGNSA. CDR3 DNA: TGTGCCAGCAGAAGGACAGCTTCCACAGATACGCAGTATTTT. Encoded protein: CASRRTASTDTQYF.

This clone showed up just a few times. The V gene is TRBV7-3, the J gene TRBJ2-5; 7 bases agree with TRBD2. CDR1 SGHTA and CDR2 FQGTGA come from the germline V gene. The CDR3 is made up of 16 amino acids. Trimming removed 0 bases from V and 0 bases from J; junction bases left unmatched: 4. Here the CDR3 DNA reads TGTGCCAGCAGCTTAACTCCGGGGGGACACCAAGAGACCCAGTACTTC. Its translation is CASSLTPGGHQETQYF.

The chain is built from TRBV6-2 or TRBV6-3 and TRBJ1-4, with 10 bases matching TRBD1. This CDR3 has 16 residues. Trimming cost V 6 bases and J 7 bases; bases outside gene matches: 11. CDR1 is MNHEY, CDR2 SVGEGT, per germline. The DNA for the CDR3 is TGTGCCAGCAGCCCACATCGGACAGGGGGAGGTGAAAAACTGTTTTTT. Protein product: CASSPHRTGGGEKLFF.

The genes are TRBV15 and TRBJ2-5, with 11 positions matching TRBD2. V lost 0 bases, J lost 5 bases, and 5 bases stayed unmatched. The CDR3 sequence is 16 residues long. The germline CDR1 and CDR2 sequences are LNHNV and YYDKDF (reference sequence). The CDR3: CATSRDGASGGETQYF. DNA of the CDR3: TGTGCCACCAGCAGAGATGGGGCTAGCGGGGGGGAGACCCAGTACTTC. The complete variable domain, with remaining parts taken from reference TRBV15 and TRBJ2-5, reads DAMVIQNPRYQVTQFGKPVTLSCSQTLNHNVMYWYQQKSSQAPKLLFHYYDKDFNNEADTPDNFQSRRPNTSFCFLDIRSPGLGDTAMYLCATSRDGASGGETQYFGPGTRLLVL.

The J gene is TRBJ2-5, the V gene TRBV5-4, with TRBD2 matching over 7 bases. CDR3 length: 16 residues. Germline CDR1 SGHNT, CDR2 YYREEE (reference sequence). The V gene end was trimmed by 4 bases and the J gene end by 3 bases; junction bases not matched to a gene: 12. CDR3 bases: TGTGCCAGCAGCCAGCGGGGCGTGGCGGGGGAAGAGACCCAGTACTTC. The encoded protein is CASSQRGVAGEETQYF.

The gene calls are TRBV6-6 and TRBJ1-6; 7 bases align to TRBD1. This CDR3 contains 14 residues. The germline CDR1 and CDR2 sequences are MNHNY and SVGAGI (reference sequence). V was pared by 6 bases and J by 5 bases, with 4 bases of the junction left unmatched. The CDR3 reads CASSYRGNNSPLHF. CDR3 DNA sequence: TGTGCCAGCAGCTACAGGGGAAATAATTCACCCCTCCACTTT.

This chain connects TRBV25-1 to TRBJ1-5, with D maybe TRBD1 (6 bases). V lost 4 bases, J lost 0 bases, and 19 bases lay in between. This CDR3 spans 18 amino acids. The germline CDR1 and CDR2 sequences are MGHDK and SYGVNS. CDR3: CASSGGRGLVDSNQPQHF. CDR3 DNA sequence: TGTGCCAGCAGTGGGGGGCGGGGGCTTGTAGATAGCAATCAGCCCCAGCATTTT.

The CDR3, as DNA: TGTGCCAGCAGTCAAAACCCGACAGTTCTCTCTGGAAACACCATATATTTT. It yields the protein CASSQNPTVLSGNTIYF. This sequence joins TRBV6-6 and TRBJ1-3, with a weak D call TRBD1 (5 bases). Germline CDR1 MNHNY, CDR2 SVGAGI (reference sequence). This CDR3 contains 17 residues. With 5 bases removed from V and 0 bases from J, the gap between germline ends came to 17 bases.

The chain couples TRBV5-1 to TRBJ2-7; no clear D gene. The CDR3 is made up of 14 amino acids. With 0 bases removed from V and 3 bases from J, the gap between germline ends came to 10 bases. Germline-derived CDR1 and CDR2 are SGHRS and YFSETQ. The CDR3 here is CASSLDRFYYEQYF. The CDR3 bases are TGCGCCAGCAGCTTGGATAGATTTTACTACGAGCAGTACTTC.

This chain links TRBV10-2 with TRBJ2-5; no clear D. This CDR3 spans 14 amino acids. Germline CDR1 WSHSY, CDR2 SAAADI. Between the trimmed V and J ends, which lost 5 bases and 1 base, there was a span of 11 bases. CDR3 coding DNA: TGCGCCAGCAGTAAAGTAGCAGTCCAAGAGACCCAGTACTTC. Amino acids: CASSKVAVQETQYF.

Worth noting for this clone: A junction boundary mismatches the germline segment, possibly from a read error. The gene calls are TRBV7-7 and TRBJ2-3; 13 bases are a match to TRBD2. There are 16 residues in the CDR3. Germline-derived CDR1 and CDR2 are SSHAT and FNYEAQ (reference sequence). The CDR3 DNA reads as TGTGCTAGCAGCCCAACTAGCGGGGGGGCCCGAGATACGCAGTATTTT. Its translation: CASSPTSGGARDTQYF.

The V gene is TRBV5-1, the J gene TRBJ1-4; tentatively, D is TRBD1 (6 bases). Trimming pared 4 bases from V and 8 bases from J, leaving 21 bases between. The CDR3 length is 16 residues. Germline lookup yields CDR1 SGHRS and CDR2 YFSETQ. CDR3 in DNA: TGCGCCAGCAGCCGAGATACAGGGAAAGGGAAGGAAAAACTGTTTTTT. The encoded protein is CASSRDTGKGKEKLFF.

J is TRBJ1-1 and V is TRBV6-1, with D possibly TRBD1 on 5 matching bases. The CDR3 consists of 16 residues. Germline assignment: CDR1 MNHNS and CDR2 SASEGT. The V gene lost 0 bases and the J gene lost 8 bases, with 19 bases spanning the gap. CDR3 sequence (DNA): TGTGCCAGCAGTGAAGCGCTCGACCTTACAGGTTACGAAGCTTTCTTT. This translates into CASSEALDLTGYEAFF.

The chain links TRBV1 to TRBJ1-1; the table's TRBD1 call for D was not verified on the DNA. TRBV1 is flagged as a pseudogene. This CDR3 has 13 amino acids. CDR3 in amino acids: CTSSQGAFTEAFF. The CDR3 region has the DNA TGCACCAGCAGTCAGGGGGCGTTCACTGAAGCTTTCTTT.

The V gene is TRBV7-9, the J gene TRBJ1-2, with TRBD1 matching over 8 bases. This CDR3 has 12 amino acids. Germline trimming cut 10 bases from V and 8 bases from J; bases unmatched to any gene: 9. Germline loops: CDR1 SEHNR, CDR2 FQNEAQ (reference sequence). The CDR3 DNA follows: TGTGCCACTCCTCAGGGGGCTAGAGGCTACACCTTC. Its protein product is CATPQGARGYTF.